In this sample, the clone carrying this TCR beta chain turned up a few times. The antigen remains undetermined. From the 5' RACE reads, TCRdb called clonotypes with MiXCR, one entry per CDR3 protein. The data show 150,000 to 200,000 distinct CDR3 sequences, about 17% seen once. This record belongs to a study of CD8 T cells in ankylosing spondylitis. Whole-study results and caveats: It was reported that disease-linked clones were significantly enriched in matched ankylosing spondylitis synovial fluid. Characteristic of ankylosing spondylitis blood, it appeared, was a TCR beta motif comprising roughly eight highly homologous variants.

Germline V CDR1 and CDR2: MNHEY, SVGEGT. The CDR3 extends over 16 amino acids. V was trimmed by 4 bases and J by 2 bases, leaving 14 bases between them. The chain has TRBV6-2 or TRBV6-3 and TRBJ2-2; D possibly corresponds to TRBD1 (6 bases). The sample was blood, either unsorted or a sorted T cell fraction (not recorded which). This sequence originates from a male donor with ankylosing spondylitis or in good health (not recorded which). The CDR3 reads CASSSIRQENTGELFF. The CDR3 region has the DNA TGTGCCAGCAGTTCAATTCGACAGGAAAACACCGGGGAGCTGTTTTTT.